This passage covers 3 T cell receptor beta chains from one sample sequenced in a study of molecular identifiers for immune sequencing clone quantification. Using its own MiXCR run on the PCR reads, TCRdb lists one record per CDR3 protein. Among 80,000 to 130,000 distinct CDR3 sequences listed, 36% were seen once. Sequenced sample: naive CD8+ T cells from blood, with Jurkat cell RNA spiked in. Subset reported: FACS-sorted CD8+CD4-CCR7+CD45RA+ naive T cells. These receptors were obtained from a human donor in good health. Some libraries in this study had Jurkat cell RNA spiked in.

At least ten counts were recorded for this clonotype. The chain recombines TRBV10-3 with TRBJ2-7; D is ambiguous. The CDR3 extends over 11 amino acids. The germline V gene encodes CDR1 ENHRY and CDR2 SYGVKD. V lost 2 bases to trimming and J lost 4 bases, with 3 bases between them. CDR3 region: CAISEAYEQYF. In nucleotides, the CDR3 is TGTGCCATCAGTGAGGCGTACGAGCAGTACTTC.

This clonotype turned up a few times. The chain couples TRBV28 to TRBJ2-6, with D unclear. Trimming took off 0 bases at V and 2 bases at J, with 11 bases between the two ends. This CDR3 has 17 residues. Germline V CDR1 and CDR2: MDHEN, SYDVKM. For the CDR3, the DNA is TGTGCCAGCAGTTTATGGCAGGTTATGGCTGGGGCCAACGTCCTGACTTTC. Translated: CASSLWQVMAGANVLTF.

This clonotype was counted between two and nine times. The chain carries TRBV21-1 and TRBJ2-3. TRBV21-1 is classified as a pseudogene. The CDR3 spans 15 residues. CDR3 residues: CASSNAGVFTDTQYF. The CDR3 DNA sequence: TGTGCCAGCAGCAATGCGGGAGTTTTCACAGATACGCAGTATTTT.